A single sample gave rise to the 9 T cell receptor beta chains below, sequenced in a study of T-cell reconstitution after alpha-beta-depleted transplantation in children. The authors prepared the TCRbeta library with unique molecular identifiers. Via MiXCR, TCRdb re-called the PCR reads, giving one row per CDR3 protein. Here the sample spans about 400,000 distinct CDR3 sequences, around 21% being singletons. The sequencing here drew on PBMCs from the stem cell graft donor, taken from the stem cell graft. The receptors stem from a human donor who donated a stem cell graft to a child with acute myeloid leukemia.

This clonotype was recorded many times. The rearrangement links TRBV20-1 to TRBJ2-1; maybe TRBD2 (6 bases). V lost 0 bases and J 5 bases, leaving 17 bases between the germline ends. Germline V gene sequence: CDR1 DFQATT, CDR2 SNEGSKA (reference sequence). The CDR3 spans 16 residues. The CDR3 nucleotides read TGCAGTGCTAGAGATTTCCGCGGGACTCCTAACAATGAGCAGTTCTTC. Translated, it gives CSARDFRGTPNNEQFF.

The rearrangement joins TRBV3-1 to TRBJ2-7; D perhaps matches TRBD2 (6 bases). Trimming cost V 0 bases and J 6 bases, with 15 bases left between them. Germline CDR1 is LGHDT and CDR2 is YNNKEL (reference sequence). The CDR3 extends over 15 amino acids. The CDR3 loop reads CASSQDLRPGGEQYF. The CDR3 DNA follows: TGTGCCAGCAGCCAAGATCTTAGGCCCGGGGGCGAGCAGTACTTC.

CDR3 sequence: CAISEGQGIYEQFF. CDR3 bases: TGTGCCATCAGTGAGGGCCAGGGCATCTATGAGCAGTTCTTC. The chain combines TRBV10-3 with TRBJ2-1; D possibly corresponds to TRBD1 (5 bases). CDR1 and CDR2 from the germline V gene are ENHRY and SYGVKD. The CDR3 spans 14 residues. Trimming cost V 2 bases and J 8 bases, with 13 bases left between them.

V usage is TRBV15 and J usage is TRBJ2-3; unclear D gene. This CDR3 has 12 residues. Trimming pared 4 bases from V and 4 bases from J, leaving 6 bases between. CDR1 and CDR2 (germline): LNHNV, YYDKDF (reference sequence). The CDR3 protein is CATSISSDTQYF. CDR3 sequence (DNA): TGTGCCACCAGCATTTCGTCAGATACGCAGTATTTT.

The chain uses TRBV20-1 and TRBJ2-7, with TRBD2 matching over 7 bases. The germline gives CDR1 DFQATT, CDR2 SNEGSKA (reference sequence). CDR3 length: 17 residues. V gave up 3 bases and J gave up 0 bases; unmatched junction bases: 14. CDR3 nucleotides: TGCAGTGCTAGCCCCACGTTGGGGGGACTACGCTCCTACGAGCAGTACTTC. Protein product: CSASPTLGGLRSYEQYF.

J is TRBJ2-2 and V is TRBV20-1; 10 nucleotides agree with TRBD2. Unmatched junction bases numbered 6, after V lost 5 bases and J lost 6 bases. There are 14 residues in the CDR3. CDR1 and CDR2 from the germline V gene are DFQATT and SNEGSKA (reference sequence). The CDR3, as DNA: TGCAGTGCTCAAAAGCGGGAGGGCCCCGGGGAGCTGTTTTTT. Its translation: CSAQKREGPGELFF.

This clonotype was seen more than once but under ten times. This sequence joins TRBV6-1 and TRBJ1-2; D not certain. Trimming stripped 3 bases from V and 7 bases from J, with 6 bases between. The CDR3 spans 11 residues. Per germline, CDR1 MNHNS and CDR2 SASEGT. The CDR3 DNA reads TGTGCCAGCAGTGAGGGATCTGGCTACACCTTC. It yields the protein CASSEGSGYTF.

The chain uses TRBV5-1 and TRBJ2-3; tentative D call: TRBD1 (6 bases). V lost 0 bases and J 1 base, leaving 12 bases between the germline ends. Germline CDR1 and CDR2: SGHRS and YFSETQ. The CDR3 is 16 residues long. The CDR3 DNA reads TGCGCCAGCAGCTTGGAGCCCGCAGGGGGCACAGATACGCAGTATTTT. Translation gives CASSLEPAGGTDTQYF. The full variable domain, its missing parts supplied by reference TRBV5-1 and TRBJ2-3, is KAGVTQTPRYLIKTRGQQVTLSCSPISGHRSVSWYQQTPGQGLQFLFEYFSETQRNKGNFPGRFSGRQFSNSRSEMNVSTLELGDSALYLCASSLEPAGGTDTQYFGPGTRLTVL.

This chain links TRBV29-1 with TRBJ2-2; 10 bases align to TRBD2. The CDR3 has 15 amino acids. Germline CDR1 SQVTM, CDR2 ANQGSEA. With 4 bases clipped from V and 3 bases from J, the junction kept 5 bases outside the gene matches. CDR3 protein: CSVAPSGSDTGELFF. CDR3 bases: TGCAGCGTTGCCCCTAGCGGGAGTGACACCGGGGAGCTGTTTTTT.